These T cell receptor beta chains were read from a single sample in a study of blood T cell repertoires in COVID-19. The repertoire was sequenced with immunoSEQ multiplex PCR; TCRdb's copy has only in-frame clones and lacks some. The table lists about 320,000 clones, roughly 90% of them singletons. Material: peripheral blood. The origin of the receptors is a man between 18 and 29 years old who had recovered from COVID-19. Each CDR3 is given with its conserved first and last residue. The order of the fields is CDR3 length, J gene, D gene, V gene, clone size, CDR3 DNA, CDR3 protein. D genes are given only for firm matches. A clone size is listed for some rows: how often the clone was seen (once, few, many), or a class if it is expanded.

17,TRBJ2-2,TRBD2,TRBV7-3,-,TGTGCCAGCAGCATTCCACTAGCGGGGGGTGACACCGGGGAGCTGTTTTTT,CASSIPLAGGDTGELFF
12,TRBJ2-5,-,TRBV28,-,TGTGCCAGCAGTTTGAGGGTTGAGACCCAGTACTTC,CASSLRVETQYF
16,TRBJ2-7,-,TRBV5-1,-,TGCGCCAGCAGCCCATACAGACAGGCCAGCTCCTACGAGCAGTACTTC,CASSPYRQASSYEQYF
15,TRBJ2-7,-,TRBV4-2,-,TGTGCCAGCAGCCAGGCCTCGAGGGGGTCGTGGGAGCAGTACTTC,CASSQASRGSWEQYF
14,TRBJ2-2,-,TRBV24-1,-,TGTGCCACCAGTGACTCTTTCAACACCGGGGAGCTGTTTTTT,CATSDSFNTGELFF
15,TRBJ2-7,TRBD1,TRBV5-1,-,TGCGCCAGCAGCCCCTCCGGGACAGGGGGATACGAGCAGTACTTC,CASSPSGTGGYEQYF
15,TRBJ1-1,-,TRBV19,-,TGTGCCAGTAGTATAGCGGGATTACCCCACACTGAAGCTTTCTTT,CASSIAGLPHTEAFF
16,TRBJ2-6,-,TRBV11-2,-,TGTGCCAGCAGCGCGACCGGGACAAGAGGGGCCAACGTCCTGACTTTC,CASSATGTRGANVLTF
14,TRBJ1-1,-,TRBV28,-,TGTGCCAGCAGTAGTTTGGCACCGAACACTGAAGCTTTCTTT,CASSSLAPNTEAFF
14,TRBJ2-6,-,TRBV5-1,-,TGCGCCAGCAGCCGTAACTCTGGGGCCAACGTCCTGACTTTC,CASSRNSGANVLTF
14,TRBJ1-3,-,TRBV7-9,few,TGTGCCAGCAGCTCCGGGACATCTGGAAACACCATATATTTT,CASSSGTSGNTIYF
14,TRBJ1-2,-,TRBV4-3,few,TGCGCCAGCAGCCAACTCACACAAGGGGGTGGCTACACCTTC,CASSQLTQGGGYTF
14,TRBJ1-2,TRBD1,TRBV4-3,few,TGCGCCAGCAGCCAGACCGGACAGGACTATGGCTACACCTTC,CASSQTGQDYGYTF
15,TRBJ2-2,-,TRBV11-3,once,TGTGCCAGCAGCTTGGGAGGCAGGAACACCGGGGAGCTGTTTTTT,CASSLGGRNTGELFF
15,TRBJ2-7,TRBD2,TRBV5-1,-,TGCGCCAGCAGCCCGGCGGGCGGGAGAGCCTACGAGCAGTACTTC,CASSPAGGRAYEQYF
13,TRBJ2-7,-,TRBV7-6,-,TGTGCCAGCAGCGCCCAACAGGGCTACGAGCAGTACTTC,CASSAQQGYEQYF
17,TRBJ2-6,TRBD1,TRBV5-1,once,TGCGCCAGCAGCCCGAGGGGGCTAAGCTCTGGGGCCAACGTCCTGACTTTC,CASSPRGLSSGANVLTF
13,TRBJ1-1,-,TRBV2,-,TGTGCCAGCAGTCTAGGTCGGGAAACAGGGGCTTTCTTT,CASSLGRETGAFF
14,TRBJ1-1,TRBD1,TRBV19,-,TGTGCCAGTAGTATAACAGGGGGACTATCTGAAGCTTTCTTT,CASSITGGLSEAFF
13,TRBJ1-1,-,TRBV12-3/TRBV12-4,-,TGTGCCAGCAGTTTACCAGGGAACACTGAAGCTTTCTTT,CASSLPGNTEAFF
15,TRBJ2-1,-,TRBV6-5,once,TGTGCCAGCAGTTACGGTCGAGGGAGCTACAATGAGCAGTTCTTC,CASSYGRGSYNEQFF
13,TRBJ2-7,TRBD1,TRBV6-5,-,TGTGCCAGCAGCGACGGGACAGACTACGAGCAGTACTTC,CASSDGTDYEQYF
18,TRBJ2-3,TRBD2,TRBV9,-,TGTGCCAGCAGCGACATGCCCGGGACTAGCGGGAGTACAGATACGCAGTATTTT,CASSDMPGTSGSTDTQYF
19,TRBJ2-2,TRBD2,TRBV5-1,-,TGCGCCAGCAGCTTGGGACTAGCGGGAGCCGGGGGGAACACCGGGGAGCTGTTTTTT,CASSLGLAGAGGNTGELFF
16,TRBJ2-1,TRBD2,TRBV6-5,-,TGTGCCAGCAGTTCTCCGGGACTAGCGGAATACAATGAGCAGTTCTTC,CASSSPGLAEYNEQFF
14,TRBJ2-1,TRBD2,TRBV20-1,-,TGCAGTGCTAGTCCGAGCGGGGGGGCTTATGAGCAGTTCTTC,CSASPSGGAYEQFF
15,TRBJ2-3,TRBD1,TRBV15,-,TGTGCCACCAGCAGGGGACAGGGGGCTTCAGATACGCAGTATTTT,CATSRGQGASDTQYF
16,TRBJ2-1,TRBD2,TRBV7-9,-,TGTGCCAGCAGCTCATTAGCGGGAGGGACCTACAATGAGCAGTTCTTC,CASSSLAGGTYNEQFF
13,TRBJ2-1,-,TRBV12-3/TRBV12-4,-,TGTGCCAGCAGTTTAGTTTCGGTCAATGAGCAGTTCTTC,CASSLVSVNEQFF
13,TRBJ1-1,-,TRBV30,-,TGTGCCTGGGCGGCCCTCATGAACACTGAAGCTTTCTTT,CAWAALMNTEAFF
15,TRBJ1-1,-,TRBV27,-,TGTGCCAGCAGTTTCGGCGCAGGAACGAACACTGAAGCTTTCTTT,CASSFGAGTNTEAFF
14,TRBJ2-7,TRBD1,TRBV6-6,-,TGTGCCAGCAGCGGACAGGGAGTCACCTACGAGCAGTACTTC,CASSGQGVTYEQYF
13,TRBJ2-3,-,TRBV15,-,TGTGCCACCAGCTCCACTGGGAGATTAGAGCAGTATTTT,CATSSTGRLEQYF
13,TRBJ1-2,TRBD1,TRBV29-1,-,TGCAGCGTTGCGGACAGGGGGGCTTGGGGCTACACCTTC,CSVADRGAWGYTF
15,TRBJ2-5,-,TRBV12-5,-,TGTGCTAGTGGTTTTGGGGCCCAAGACGCTGAGACCCAGTACTTC,CASGFGAQDAETQYF
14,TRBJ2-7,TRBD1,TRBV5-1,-,TGCGCCAGCAGCCCCGGACAGGTCTCCTACGAGCAGTACTTC,CASSPGQVSYEQYF
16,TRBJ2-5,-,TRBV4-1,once,TGCGCCAGCAGCCAATACGTGGGCGGGATGCAAGAGACCCAGTACTTC,CASSQYVGGMQETQYF
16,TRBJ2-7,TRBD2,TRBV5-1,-,TGCGCCAGCAGCCCCACGGGGACTAGCTCCCTCTACGAGCAGTACTTC,CASSPTGTSSLYEQYF
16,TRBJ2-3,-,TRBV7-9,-,TGTGCCAGCAGCCCCGAACTAGTGGGGTTCACAGATACGCAGTATTTT,CASSPELVGFTDTQYF
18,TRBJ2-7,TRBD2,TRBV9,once,TGTGCCAGCAGCTCTCGACCCAGTAGCGGGAGCGAATCCTACGAGCAGTACTTC,CASSSRPSSGSESYEQYF
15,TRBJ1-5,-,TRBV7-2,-,TGTGCCAGCAGCTTAGCGCATGGGGGGGCTCAGCCCCAGCATTTT,CASSLAHGGAQPQHF
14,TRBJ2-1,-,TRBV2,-,TGTGCCGTTGACCGGGACTCTCATTACAATGAGCAGTTCTTC,CAVDRDSHYNEQFF
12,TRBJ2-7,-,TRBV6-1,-,TGTGCCAGCAGTTGGAGAGCCTACGAGCAGTACTTC,CASSWRAYEQYF
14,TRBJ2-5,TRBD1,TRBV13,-,TGTGCCAGCAGCTTAGGCCAGGGGGCAGGGACCCAGTACTTC,CASSLGQGAGTQYF
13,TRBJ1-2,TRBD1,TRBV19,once,TGTGCCAGCGGGCGAGAGGGGGCTCTTGGCTACACCTTC,CASGREGALGYTF
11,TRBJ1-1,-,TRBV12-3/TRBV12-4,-,TGTGCCAACGCCAGGAACACTGAAGCTTTCTTT,CANARNTEAFF
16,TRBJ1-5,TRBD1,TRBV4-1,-,TGCGCCAGCAGCCAGACACCCGGACAGGGGGGGCAGCCCCAGCATTTT,CASSQTPGQGGQPQHF
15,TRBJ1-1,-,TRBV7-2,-,TGTGCCAGCAGCCCCAGTCGGGGGGGACGCACTGAAGCTTTCTTT,CASSPSRGGRTEAFF
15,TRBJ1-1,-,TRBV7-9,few,TGTGCCAGCAGCCCTACAAAGACAGGGAACACTGAAGCTTTCTTT,CASSPTKTGNTEAFF
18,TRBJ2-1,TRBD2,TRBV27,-,TGTGCCAGCAGTTTATATCCCCTAGCGGGAGTTTCCTACAATGAGCAGTTCTTC,CASSLYPLAGVSYNEQFF